This T cell receptor (beta chain) derives from a study of shared clonotypes between healthy human individuals. Study background: For every donor, three CD4 naive, three CD4 memory, two CD8 naive and one CD8 memory plates were used.

The CDR3 loop spans 16 amino acids. Trimming at V came to 0 bases and at J to 6 bases, leaving 8 bases not matched to a gene. In germline, CDR1 is SGHTS, CDR2 YDEGEE. The data were produced by immunoSEQ multiplex PCR, yet TCRdb's version contains in-frame clones alone and is incomplete. This sample has approximately 1,500,000 clones, with 98% found just once. With respect to this clone: The antigen is not known.

Study observations and caveats: Memory subsets had estimated richness that was generally smaller than that of naive subsets. The study sampled only blood, and tissue repertoires likely differ.

The V gene is TRBV5-8, the J gene TRBJ2-2; 7 bases match TRBD2. The sequence came from a man between 25 and 39 years old in good health. Sequencing was performed on naive CD4+ T cells sorted from blood. The subset was: CD45RA+ positively selected. This CDR3 reads CASSLEFGRGAGELFF. For the CDR3, the DNA is TGTGCCAGCAGCTTGGAGTTCGGACGGGGGGCCGGGGAGCTGTTTTTT.